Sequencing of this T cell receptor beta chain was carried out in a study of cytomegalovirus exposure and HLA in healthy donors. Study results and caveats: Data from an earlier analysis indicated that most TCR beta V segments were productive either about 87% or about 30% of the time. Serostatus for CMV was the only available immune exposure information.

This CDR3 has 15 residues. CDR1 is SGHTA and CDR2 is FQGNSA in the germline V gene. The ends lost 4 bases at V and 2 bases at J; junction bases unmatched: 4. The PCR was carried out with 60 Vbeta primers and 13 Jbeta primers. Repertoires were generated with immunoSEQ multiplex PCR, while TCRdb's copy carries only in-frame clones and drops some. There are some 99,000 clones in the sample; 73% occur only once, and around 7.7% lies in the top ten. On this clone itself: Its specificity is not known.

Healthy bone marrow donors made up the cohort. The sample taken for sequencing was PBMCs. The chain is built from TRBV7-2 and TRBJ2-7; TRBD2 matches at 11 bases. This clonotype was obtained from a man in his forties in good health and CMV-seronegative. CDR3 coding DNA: TGTGCCAGCAGCTCGACTAGCGGGGAAACCTACGAGCAGTACTTC. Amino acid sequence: CASSSTSGETYEQYF.